This T cell receptor beta chain was sequenced in a study of CD8 T cells in ankylosing spondylitis. Germline-derived CDR1 and CDR2 are SGDLS and YYNGEE. CDR3 length: 14 residues. V dropped 3 bases and J dropped 1 base, with 10 bases sitting between them. Via MiXCR, TCRdb re-called the 5' RACE reads, giving one row per CDR3 protein. The sample lists about 360,000 distinct CDR3 sequences; 20% to 25% were seen once. This chain uses TRBV9 with TRBJ2-5; D unclear. The TCR sequence derives from a male donor with ankylosing spondylitis or in good health (not recorded which). The sample consisted of blood, either unsorted or a sorted T cell fraction (not recorded which). The CDR3 nucleotides are TGTGCCAGCAGCGGATCTAGTCTCCAAGAGACCCAGTACTTC. It is translated as CASSGSSLQETQYF.